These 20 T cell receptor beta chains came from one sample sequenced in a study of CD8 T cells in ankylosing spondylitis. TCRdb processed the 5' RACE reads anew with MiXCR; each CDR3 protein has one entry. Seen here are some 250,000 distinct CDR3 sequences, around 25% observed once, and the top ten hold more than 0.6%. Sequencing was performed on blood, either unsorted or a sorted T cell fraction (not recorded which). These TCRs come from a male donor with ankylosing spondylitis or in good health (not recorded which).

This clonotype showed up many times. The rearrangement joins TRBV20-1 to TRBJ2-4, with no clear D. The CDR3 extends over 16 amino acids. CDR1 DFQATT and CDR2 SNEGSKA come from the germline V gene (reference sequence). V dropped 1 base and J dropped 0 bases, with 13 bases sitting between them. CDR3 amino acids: CSARVHSTLAKNIQYF. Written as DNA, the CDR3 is TGCAGTGCTAGAGTCCACTCAACTCTAGCCAAAAACATTCAGTACTTC.

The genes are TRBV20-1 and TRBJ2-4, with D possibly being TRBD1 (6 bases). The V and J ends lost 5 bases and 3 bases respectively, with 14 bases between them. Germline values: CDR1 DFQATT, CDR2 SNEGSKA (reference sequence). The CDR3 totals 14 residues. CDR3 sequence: CSAGTRQVKNIQYF. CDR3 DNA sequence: TGCAGTGCTGGGACCAGACAGGTCAAAAACATTCAGTACTTC.

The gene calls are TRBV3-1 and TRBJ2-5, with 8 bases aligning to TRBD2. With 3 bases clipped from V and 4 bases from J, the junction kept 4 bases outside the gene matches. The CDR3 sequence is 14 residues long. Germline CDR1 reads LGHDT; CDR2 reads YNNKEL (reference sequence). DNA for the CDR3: TGTGCCAGCAGCCAGTCGAGCGGGGGAGAGACCCAGTACTTC. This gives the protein CASSQSSGGETQYF.

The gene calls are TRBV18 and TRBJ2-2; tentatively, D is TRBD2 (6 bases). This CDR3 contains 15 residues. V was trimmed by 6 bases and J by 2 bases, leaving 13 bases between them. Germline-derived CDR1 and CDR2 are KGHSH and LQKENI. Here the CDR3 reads CASSDGTLNTGELFF. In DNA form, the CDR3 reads TGTGCCAGCTCGGACGGGACTCTCAACACCGGGGAGCTGTTTTTT.

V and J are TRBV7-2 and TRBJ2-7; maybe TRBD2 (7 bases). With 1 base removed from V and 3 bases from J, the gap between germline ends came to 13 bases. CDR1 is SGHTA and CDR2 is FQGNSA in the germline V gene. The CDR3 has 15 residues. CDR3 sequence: CASSLGGGGVYEQYF. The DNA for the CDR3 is TGTGCCAGCAGCTTAGGGGGCGGGGGCGTCTACGAGCAGTACTTC.

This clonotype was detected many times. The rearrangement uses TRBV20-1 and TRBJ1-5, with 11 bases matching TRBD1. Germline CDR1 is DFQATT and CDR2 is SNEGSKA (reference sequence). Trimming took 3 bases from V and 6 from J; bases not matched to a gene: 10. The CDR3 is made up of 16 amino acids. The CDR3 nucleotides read TGCAGTGCTAGTGGTAGGACAGGGGGCCTGAGTCAGCCCCAGCATTTT. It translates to CSASGRTGGLSQPQHF.

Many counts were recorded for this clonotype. The CDR3 region has the DNA TGCGCCAGCAGCTTGGGCAGGGGGCAAGTCCCTCGGTATGGCTACACCTTC. Translation gives CASSLGRGQVPRYGYTF. This rearrangement joins TRBV5-1 to TRBJ1-2; the match to TRBD1 covers 8 bases. With 0 bases clipped from V and 5 bases from J, the junction kept 12 bases outside the gene matches. The germline gives CDR1 SGHRS, CDR2 YFSETQ. The CDR3 contains 17 residues.

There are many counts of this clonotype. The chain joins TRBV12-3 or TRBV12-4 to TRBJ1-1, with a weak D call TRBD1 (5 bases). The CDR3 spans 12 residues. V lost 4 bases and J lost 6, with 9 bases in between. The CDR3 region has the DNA TGTGCCAGCAGTTCGGGACGGGCTGAAGCTTTCTTT. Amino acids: CASSSGRAEAFF.

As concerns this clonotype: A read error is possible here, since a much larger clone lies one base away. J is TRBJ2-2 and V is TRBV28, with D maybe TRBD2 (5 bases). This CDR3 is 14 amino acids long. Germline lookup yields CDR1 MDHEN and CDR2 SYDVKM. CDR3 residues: CASSFVRNTGVLFF. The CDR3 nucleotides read TGTGCCAGCAGTTTTGTCAGGAACACCGGGGTGCTGTTTTTT.

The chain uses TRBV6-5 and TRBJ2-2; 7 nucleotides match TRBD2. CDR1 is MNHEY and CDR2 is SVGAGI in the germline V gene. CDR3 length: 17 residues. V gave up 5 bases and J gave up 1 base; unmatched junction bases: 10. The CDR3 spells CASSKEAASGNTGELFF. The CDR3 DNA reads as TGTGCCAGCAGTAAAGAGGCGGCTAGCGGGAACACCGGGGAGCTGTTTTTT.

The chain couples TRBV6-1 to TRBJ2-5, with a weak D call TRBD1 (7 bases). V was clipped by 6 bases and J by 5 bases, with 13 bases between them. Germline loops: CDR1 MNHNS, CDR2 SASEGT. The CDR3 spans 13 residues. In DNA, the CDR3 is TGTGCCAGCAGCCGCGGGACAGCGGAGACCCAGTACTTC. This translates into CASSRGTAETQYF.

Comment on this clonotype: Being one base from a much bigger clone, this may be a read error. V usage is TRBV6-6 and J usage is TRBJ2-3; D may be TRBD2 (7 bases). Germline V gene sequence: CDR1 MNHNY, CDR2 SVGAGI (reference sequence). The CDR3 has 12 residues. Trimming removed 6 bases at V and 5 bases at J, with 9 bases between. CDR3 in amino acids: CASRGGGDTQYF. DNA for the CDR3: TGTGCCAGCAGAGGGGGGGGAGATACGCAGTATTTT.

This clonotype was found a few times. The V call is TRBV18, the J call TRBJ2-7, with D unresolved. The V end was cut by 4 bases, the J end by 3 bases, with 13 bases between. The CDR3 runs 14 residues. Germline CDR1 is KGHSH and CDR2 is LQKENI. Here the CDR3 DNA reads TGTGCCAGCTCACTGCGAACAGAATTCTACGAGCAGTACTTC. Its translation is CASSLRTEFYEQYF.

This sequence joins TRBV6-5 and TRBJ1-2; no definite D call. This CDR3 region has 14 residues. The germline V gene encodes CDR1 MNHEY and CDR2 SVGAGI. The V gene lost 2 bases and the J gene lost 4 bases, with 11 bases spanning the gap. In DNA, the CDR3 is TGTGCCAGCAGTTACAAAGGAGAGCTCTATGGCTACACCTTC. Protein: CASSYKGELYGYTF.

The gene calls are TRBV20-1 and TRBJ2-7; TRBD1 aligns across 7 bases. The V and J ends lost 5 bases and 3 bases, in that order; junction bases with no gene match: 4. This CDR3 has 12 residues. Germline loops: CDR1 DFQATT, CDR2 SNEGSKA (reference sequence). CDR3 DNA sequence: TGCAGTGCTCAGAGGACAGGCTACGAGCAGTACTTC. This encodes CSAQRTGYEQYF.

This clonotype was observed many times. This CDR3 reads CASSQPTSGADTQYF. In DNA, the CDR3 is TGTGCCAGCAGCCAACCGACTAGCGGGGCAGATACGCAGTATTTT. The rearrangement links TRBV7-2 to TRBJ2-3; TRBD2 aligns across 11 bases. Germline assignment: CDR1 SGHTA and CDR2 FQGNSA. This CDR3 has 15 residues. V trimming: 5 bases; J trimming: 4 bases; junction bases outside the gene matches: 5.

CDR3 sequence reads: CSARLQGGPYNEQFF. In DNA form, the CDR3 reads TGCAGTGCTAGGCTACAGGGGGGCCCCTACAATGAGCAGTTCTTC. V usage is TRBV20-1 and J usage is TRBJ2-1, with 8 bases identical to TRBD1. J gave up 2 bases and V 3 bases, and 6 bases lay outside the gene matches. Germline assignment: CDR1 DFQATT and CDR2 SNEGSKA (reference sequence). This CDR3 has 15 residues.

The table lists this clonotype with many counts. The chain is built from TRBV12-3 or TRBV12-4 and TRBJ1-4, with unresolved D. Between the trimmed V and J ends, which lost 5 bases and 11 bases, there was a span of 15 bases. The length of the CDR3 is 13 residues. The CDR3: CASSPSGMEKLFF. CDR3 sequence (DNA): TGTGCCAGCAGTCCCTCGGGGATGGAGAAACTGTTTTTT.

The CDR3 region is CSAEITGPDQPQHF. The DNA of the CDR3 is TGCAGTGCTGAAATTACAGGTCCAGATCAGCCCCAGCATTTT. The V gene is TRBV20-1, the J gene TRBJ1-5; D may be TRBD1 (5 bases). Germline values: CDR1 DFQATT, CDR2 SNEGSKA (reference sequence). CDR3 size: 14 residues. Trimming shortened V by 5 bases and J by 5 bases, and 16 bases separated the two germline ends.

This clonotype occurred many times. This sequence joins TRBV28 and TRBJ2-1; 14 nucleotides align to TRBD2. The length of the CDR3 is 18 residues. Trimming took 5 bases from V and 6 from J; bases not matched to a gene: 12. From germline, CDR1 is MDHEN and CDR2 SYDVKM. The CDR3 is CASSLRLAGGSWGNEQFF. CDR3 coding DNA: TGTGCCAGCAGTCTTAGACTAGCGGGGGGGAGTTGGGGCAATGAGCAGTTCTTC.